The 3 T cell receptor beta chains listed next were all sequenced from one sample in a study of CD8 T cells in Susac syndrome (dated by TCRdb to the late 2010s). The method behind the library was the immunoSEQ multiplex PCR assay. RNA was extracted using the RNeasy kit, and about 0.45 to 1 ug of the RNA was reverse transcribed with random hexamers. TCRdb cleaned the public reads at Q25 with fastp, built clones with MiXCR and kept in-frame beta chains. Rows merge per CDR3 protein into single entries with the most common DNA and genes. Within this sample are 200,000 to 300,000 distinct CDR3 sequences, with approximately 95% of them counted one time only. Approximately 0.094% of the sample rests with the top ten. Sequenced: CD4+ T cells from PBMCs. Receptors were obtained from a human donor with Susac syndrome.

This clonotype was counted once. V is TRBV6-5 and J is TRBJ1-2; D ambiguous. The CDR3 spans 12 residues. V lost 6 bases, J lost 4 bases, and 9 bases lay in between. CDR1 and CDR2 (germline): MNHEY, SVGAGI. The CDR3 protein is CASSPGIYGYTF. The CDR3 nucleotides read TGTGCCAGCAGCCCCGGGATCTATGGCTACACCTTC.

The chain joins TRBV5-1 to TRBJ2-7; possibly TRBD2 for D (5 bases). V was cut by 1 base and J by 5 bases, with 10 bases left in between. This CDR3 is built from 13 residues. The germline V gene has CDR1 SGHRS and CDR2 YFSETQ. As DNA, the CDR3 is TGCGCCAGCAGCTTGATTAGCGCAGACGAGCAGTACTTC. Translating it yields CASSLISADEQYF.

The chain links TRBV20-1 to TRBJ1-2, with a tentative D call TRBD1 (5 bases). This CDR3 is built from 13 residues. Germline V lookup: CDR1 DFQATT, CDR2 SNEGSKA (reference sequence). V was clipped by 3 bases and J by 3 bases, with 11 bases between them. CDR3 region: CSASLGADYGYTF. Here the CDR3 DNA reads TGCAGTGCTAGCTTAGGGGCCGACTATGGCTACACCTTC.